Given below is one T cell receptor (beta chain) in context. One end of the junction is discordant with germline, which a read error may explain. A second about 7 to 12 cycle PCR used barcoded and J-beta primers. TCRdb called the 5' RACE reads again in MiXCR, with one record for every CDR3 protein. In the table there are over 1,200,000 distinct CDR3 sequences, roughly 60% of which are singletons. This sample is part of a study of blood T cells in healthy people across ages. Germline V gene lookup returns CDR1 LGHNA and CDR2 YNFKEQ. CDR3 length equals 17 residues. The chain links TRBV4-2 to TRBJ2-3, with 8 bases fitting TRBD2. The sample taken for sequencing was blood. This clonotype originated in a man aged 18 to 35 in good health. The CDR3 region is CASGQDWSGSRADTQYF. The DNA of the CDR3 is TGTGCCAGCGGCCAAGACTGGAGCGGGAGCAGGGCAGATACGCAGTATTTT.